This TCR beta chain appears in the sequencing data of a study of OX40 agonist ivuxolimab in advanced cancers. After removal of 2 bases from V and 9 bases from J, the junction contained 4 bases not matched to a gene. This CDR3 comprises 13 residues. Germline V CDR1 and CDR2: WNHNN, SYGVQD (reference sequence). Profiling relied on immunoSEQ multiplex PCR, and the TCRdb table lists in-frame clones only, not all of them. The sample lists tens of thousands of clones; around four fifths were seen once. The sequences come from CD4+ or CD8+ T cells sorted from blood, collected in a trial of the OX40 agonist ivuxolimab. The genes are TRBV10-1 and TRBJ2-1; 7 nucleotides line up with TRBD2. The receptor was derived from an adult with an advanced solid tumor such as melanoma, head and neck, liver or kidney cancer. The CDR3 DNA follows: TGCGCCAGCAGTGAGAGTACGGGGGGTGAGCAGTTCTTC. Amino acid sequence: CASSESTGGEQFF.